The 19 T cell receptor beta chains given below trace back to one sample, sequenced in a study of T cell responses to AZD1222 COVID-19 vaccine. Data came from immunoSEQ multiplex PCR; TCRdb stores just in-frame clones and leaves some out. The table shows about 110,000 clones, with 86% occurring only once. The sample was peripheral blood, taken on day 0 of AZD1222 vaccination. Source of these receptors: an adult in good health.

The J gene is TRBJ2-1, the V gene TRBV5-4; 9 nucleotides agree with TRBD1. Trimming at V came to 3 bases and at J to 4 bases, leaving 5 bases not matched to a gene. Germline assignment: CDR1 SGHNT and CDR2 YYREEE (reference sequence). The CDR3 is 15 residues long. The CDR3 region is CASSSGQGRYNEQFF. The DNA of the CDR3 is TGTGCCAGCAGCTCCGGACAGGGGAGGTACAATGAGCAGTTCTTC. Drawing the rest from reference TRBV5-4 and TRBJ2-1, the complete variable domain is ETGVTQSPTHLIKTRGQQVTLRCSSQSGHNTVSWYQQALGQGPQFIFQYYREEENGRGNFPPRFSGLQFPNYSSELNVNALELDDSALYLCASSSGQGRYNEQFFGPGTRLTVL.

The chain has TRBV19 and TRBJ1-2, with D uncertain. The V gene's germline CDR1 is LNHDA and CDR2 SQIVND (reference sequence). V was clipped by 3 bases and J by 7 bases, with 15 bases between them. The CDR3 is 14 amino acids. The CDR3 DNA reads TGTGCCAGTAGTATTTACACACAGAGTTCTGGCTACACCTTC. The encoded protein is CASSIYTQSSGYTF.

This sequence joins TRBV5-5 and TRBJ1-5; D is possibly TRBD1 (5 bases). The length of the CDR3 is 13 residues. CDR1 is SGHKS, CDR2 YYEKEE, per germline (reference sequence). V was clipped by 6 bases and J by 5 bases, with 12 bases between them. In nucleotides, the CDR3 is TGTGCCAGCACCACCGGGGGGGATCAGCCCCAGCATTTT. Protein: CASTTGGDQPQHF. Full variable domain (missing parts from reference TRBV5-5 and TRBJ1-5): DAGVTQSPTHLIKTRGQQVTLRCSPISGHKSVSWYQQVLGQGPQFIFQYYEKEERGRGNFPDRFSARQFPNYSSELNVNALLLGDSALYLCASTTGGDQPQHFGDGTRLSIL.

The chain recombines TRBV27 with TRBJ2-2; 8 bases map to TRBD1. Germline CDR1 MNHEY, CDR2 SMNVEV (reference sequence). The CDR3 is 16 amino acids. V trimming: 5 bases; J trimming: 8 bases; junction bases outside the gene matches: 13. CDR3 region: CASSVIRTGLGGELFF. The CDR3 region has the DNA TGTGCCAGCAGTGTCATCCGGACAGGGTTGGGTGGGGAGCTGTTTTTT.

V is TRBV19 and J is TRBJ1-2; 10 bases match TRBD1. CDR3 size: 14 residues. Germline values: CDR1 LNHDA, CDR2 SQIVND (reference sequence). Losses at the gene ends were 9 bases for V and 7 bases for J; bases not matched to a gene: 11. In nucleotides, the CDR3 is TGTGCCAGCCGACCGGGACAGGGGACCAGTGGCTACACCTTC. Translated, it gives CASRPGQGTSGYTF. The full variable domain, with the rest looked up from reference TRBV19 and TRBJ1-2, is DGGITQSPKYLFRKEGQNVTLSCEQNLNHDAMYWYRQDPGQGLRLIYYSQIVNDFQKGDIAEGYSVSREKKESFPLTVTSAQKNPTAFYLCASRPGQGTSGYTFGSGTRLTVV.

This clone showed up just a few times. The chain employs TRBV9 and TRBJ1-5; tentatively, D is TRBD1 (5 bases). The CDR3 is 13 amino acids. Per germline, CDR1 SGDLS and CDR2 YYNGEE. Deletions cut 1 base from V and 8 bases from J, with 10 bases between. The CDR3 here is CASSVSGGEPQHF. The CDR3 DNA sequence: TGTGCCAGCAGCGTATCGGGGGGAGAGCCCCAGCATTTT. Together with reference TRBV9 and TRBJ1-5, the CDR3 gives the full variable domain: DSGVTQTPKHLITATGQRVTLRCSPRSGDLSVYWYQQSLDQGLQFLIQYYNGEERAKGNILERFSAQQFPDLHSELNLSSLELGDSALYFCASSVSGGEPQHFGDGTRLSIL.

The chain links TRBV13 to TRBJ2-1, with 8 bases lining up with TRBD2. The CDR3 has 16 residues. CDR1 and CDR2 from the germline V gene are PRHDT and FYEKMQ (reference sequence). The junction had 9 bases not matched to a gene; V was cut back by 4 bases and J by 4 bases. The CDR3 region has the DNA TGTGCCAGCAGCTCCACTGGGCGGGGGGCATACAATGAGCAGTTCTTC. It codes for CASSSTGRGAYNEQFF.

This chain's CDR3 is CASSFGQTETQYF. For the CDR3, the DNA is TGTGCCAGCAGCTTCGGACAGACGGAGACCCAGTACTTC. V and J are TRBV12-3 or TRBV12-4 and TRBJ2-5; maybe TRBD1 (6 bases). Between the trimmed V and J ends, which lost 6 bases and 5 bases, there was a span of 13 bases. The CDR3 extends over 13 amino acids.

This chain connects TRBV12-3 or TRBV12-4 to TRBJ1-2, with 7 bases that match TRBD1. The CDR3 runs 13 residues. The V segment lost 1 base and the J segment 5 bases; nucleotides outside the gene matches: 1. The CDR3 DNA reads TGTGCCAGCAGTTTAGACAGGGGATATGGCTACACCTTC. Its protein product is CASSLDRGYGYTF.

The V call is TRBV19, the J call TRBJ1-5; D unclear. This CDR3 region has 14 residues. Trimming pared 4 bases from V and 2 bases from J, leaving 9 bases between. Germline CDR1 is LNHDA and CDR2 is SQIVND (reference sequence). The CDR3 loop is CASSNSGGNQPQHF. CDR3 coding DNA: TGTGCCAGTAGTAATTCCGGGGGCAATCAGCCCCAGCATTTT.

The chain combines TRBV5-1 with TRBJ2-5, with D unclear. The CDR3 extends over 17 amino acids. Germline-derived CDR1 and CDR2 are SGHRS and YFSETQ. V was cut by 3 bases and J by 2 bases, with 20 bases left in between. CDR3 in amino acids: CASSSPRAADGQETQYF. Here the CDR3 DNA reads TGCGCCAGCAGCTCCCCAAGGGCCGCTGACGGTCAAGAGACCCAGTACTTC.

V usage is TRBV15 and J usage is TRBJ2-1; D perhaps matches TRBD1 (6 bases). The germline V and J ends were trimmed by 1 base and 10 bases, with 14 bases remaining between them. Germline CDR1 LNHNV, CDR2 YYDKDF (reference sequence). The length of the CDR3 is 14 residues. The CDR3 sequence: CATSRAGPGTEQFF. The CDR3 bases are TGTGCCACCAGCAGAGCGGGCCCCGGGACAGAGCAGTTCTTC.

The V and J genes are TRBV7-8 and TRBJ1-5; the match to TRBD1 covers 7 bases. The trim removed 4 bases at V and 7 bases at J, leaving 10 bases unmatched. This CDR3 has 15 amino acids. CDR1 SGHVS and CDR2 FQNEAQ come from the germline V gene. Here the CDR3 DNA reads TGTGCCAGCAGCTCTTCCGGGACAGCGGTCCAGCCCCAGCATTTT. Translated: CASSSSGTAVQPQHF.

This chain links TRBV6-2 or TRBV6-3 with TRBJ2-7, with TRBD1 as a possible D gene (5 bases). V lost 1 base and J 8 bases, leaving 12 bases between the germline ends. CDR1 and CDR2 (germline): MNHEY, SVGEGT. The CDR3 runs to 13 residues. The CDR3 sequence: CASSYFSREKQYF. The CDR3 DNA reads as TGTGCCAGCAGTTACTTCTCCAGGGAAAAGCAGTACTTC.

This clone was observed a single time. The DNA of the CDR3 is TGTGCCAGCAGCAAAGCACTCAACCCGGAGGGGACAACATATCAGCCCCAGCATTTT. This codes for CASSKALNPEGTTYQPQHF. V is TRBV21-1 and J is TRBJ1-5. TRBV21-1 is a recognized pseudogene. The CDR3 has 19 amino acids.

The genes are TRBV2 and TRBJ2-7; 8 bases fit TRBD2. Germline-derived CDR1 and CDR2 are SNHLY and FYNNEI. V shed 4 bases, J shed 3 bases, and the junction held 8 bases outside the gene matches. The CDR3 spans 15 residues. Written as DNA, the CDR3 is TGTGCCAGCAGTGTAGGACTAGCCCGGGACTACGAGCAGTACTTC. Protein: CASSVGLARDYEQYF.

J is TRBJ2-7 and V is TRBV28, with 8 positions matching TRBD1. The CDR3 spans 14 residues. The germline CDR1 and CDR2 sequences are MDHEN and SYDVKM. V shed 5 bases and J 3 bases; nucleotides not matched to a gene: 6. CDR3 coding DNA: TGTGCCAGCAGTCGACAGACAGGGGTCTACGAGCAGTACTTC. It yields the protein CASSRQTGVYEQYF.

This chain joins TRBV5-5 and TRBJ1-1; no definite D call. The CDR3 is made up of 11 amino acids. Germline V gene sequence: CDR1 SGHKS, CDR2 YYEKEE (reference sequence). V was clipped by 4 bases and J by 5 bases, with 6 bases between them. As DNA, the CDR3 is TGTGCCAGCAGCCCTAAAACTGAAGCTTTCTTT. It specifies CASSPKTEAFF.

The CDR3 protein is CASSEQGQGWETQYF. DNA for the CDR3: TGTGCCAGCAGTGAACAGGGACAGGGTTGGGAGACCCAGTACTTC. This chain links TRBV2 with TRBJ2-5, with 9 nucleotides matching TRBD1. The length of the CDR3 is 15 residues. Germline CDR1 SNHLY, CDR2 FYNNEI. V shed 2 bases, J shed 5 bases, and the junction held 6 bases outside the gene matches.